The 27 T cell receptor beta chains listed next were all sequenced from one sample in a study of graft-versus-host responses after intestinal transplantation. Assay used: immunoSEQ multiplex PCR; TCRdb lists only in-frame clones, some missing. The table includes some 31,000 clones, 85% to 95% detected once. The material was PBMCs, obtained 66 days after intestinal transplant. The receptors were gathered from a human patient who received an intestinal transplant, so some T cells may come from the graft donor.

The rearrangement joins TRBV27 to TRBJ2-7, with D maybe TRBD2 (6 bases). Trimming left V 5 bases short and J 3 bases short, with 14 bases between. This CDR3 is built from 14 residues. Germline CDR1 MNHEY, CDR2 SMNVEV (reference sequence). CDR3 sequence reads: CASSPSPDYYEQYF. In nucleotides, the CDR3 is TGTGCCAGCAGTCCTTCCCCGGACTACTACGAGCAGTACTTC.

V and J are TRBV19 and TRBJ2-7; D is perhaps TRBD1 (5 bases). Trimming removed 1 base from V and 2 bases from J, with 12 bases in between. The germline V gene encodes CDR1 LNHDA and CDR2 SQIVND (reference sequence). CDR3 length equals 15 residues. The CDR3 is CASSIGAGPAYEQYF. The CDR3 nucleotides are TGTGCCAGTAGTATAGGTGCAGGGCCAGCCTACGAGCAGTACTTC.

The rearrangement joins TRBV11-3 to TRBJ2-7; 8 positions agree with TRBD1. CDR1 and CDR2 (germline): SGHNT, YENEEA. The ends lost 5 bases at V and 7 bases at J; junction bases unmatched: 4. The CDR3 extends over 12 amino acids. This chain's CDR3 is CASSDRTGEQYF. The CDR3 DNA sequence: TGTGCCAGCAGCGACCGGACAGGGGAGCAGTACTTC.

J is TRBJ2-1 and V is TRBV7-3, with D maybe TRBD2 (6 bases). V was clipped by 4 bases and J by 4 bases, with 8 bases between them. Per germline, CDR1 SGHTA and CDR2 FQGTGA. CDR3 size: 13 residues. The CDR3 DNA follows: TGTGCCAGCAGCTCGGGACTTTACAATGAGCAGTTCTTC. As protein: CASSSGLYNEQFF.

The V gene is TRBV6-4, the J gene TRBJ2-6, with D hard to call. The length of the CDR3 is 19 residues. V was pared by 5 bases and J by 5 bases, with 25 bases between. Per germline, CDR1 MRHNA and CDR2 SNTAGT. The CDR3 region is CASSSSSSHDKSRANVLTF. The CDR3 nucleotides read TGTGCCAGCAGTAGTAGCTCCTCACACGACAAAAGTCGGGCCAACGTCCTGACTTTC.

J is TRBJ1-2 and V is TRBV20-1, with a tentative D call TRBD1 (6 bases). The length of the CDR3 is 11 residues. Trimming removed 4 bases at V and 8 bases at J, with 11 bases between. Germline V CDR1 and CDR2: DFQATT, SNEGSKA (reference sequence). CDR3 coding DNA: TGCAGTGCTAAGGGGGGGAGCGGCTACACCTTC. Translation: CSAKGGSGYTF.

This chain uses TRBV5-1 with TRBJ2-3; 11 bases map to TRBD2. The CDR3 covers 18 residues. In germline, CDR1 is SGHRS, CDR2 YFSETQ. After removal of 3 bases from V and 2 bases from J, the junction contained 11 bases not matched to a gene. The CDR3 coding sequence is TGCGCCAGCAGCTGGGATTTATCTAGCGGGGGGCACACAGATACGCAGTATTTT. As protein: CASSWDLSSGGHTDTQYF.

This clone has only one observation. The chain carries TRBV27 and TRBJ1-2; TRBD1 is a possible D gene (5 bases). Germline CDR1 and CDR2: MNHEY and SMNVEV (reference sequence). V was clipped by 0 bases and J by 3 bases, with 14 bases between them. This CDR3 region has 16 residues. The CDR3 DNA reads TGTGCCAGCAGTTTATCGGGGCTCGAGACCTACTATGGCTACACCTTC. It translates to CASSLSGLETYYGYTF.

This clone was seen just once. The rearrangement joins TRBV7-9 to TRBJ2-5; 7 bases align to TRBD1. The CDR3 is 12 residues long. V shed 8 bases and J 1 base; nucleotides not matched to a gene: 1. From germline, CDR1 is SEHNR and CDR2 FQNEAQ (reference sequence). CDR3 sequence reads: CASRDSQETQYF. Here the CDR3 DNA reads TGTGCCAGCCGGGACAGCCAAGAGACCCAGTACTTC.

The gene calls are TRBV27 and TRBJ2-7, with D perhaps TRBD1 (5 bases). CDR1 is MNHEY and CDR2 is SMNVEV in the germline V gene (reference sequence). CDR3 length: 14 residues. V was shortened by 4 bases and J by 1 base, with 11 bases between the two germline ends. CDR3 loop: CASSWQGESYEQYF. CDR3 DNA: TGTGCCAGCAGTTGGCAGGGTGAATCCTACGAGCAGTACTTC.

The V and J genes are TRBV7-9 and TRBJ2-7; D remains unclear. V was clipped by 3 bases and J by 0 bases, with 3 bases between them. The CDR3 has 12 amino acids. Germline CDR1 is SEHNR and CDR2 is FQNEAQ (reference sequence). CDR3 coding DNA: TGTGCCAGCAGCTTGAGCTCCTACGAGCAGTACTTC. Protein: CASSLSSYEQYF.

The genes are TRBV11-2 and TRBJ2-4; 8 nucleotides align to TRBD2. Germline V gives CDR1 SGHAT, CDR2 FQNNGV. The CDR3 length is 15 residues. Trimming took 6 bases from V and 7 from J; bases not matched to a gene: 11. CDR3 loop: CASSSEVAGINIQYF. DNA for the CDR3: TGTGCCAGCAGTTCCGAGGTAGCGGGGATCAACATTCAGTACTTC.

The CDR3 sequence is CASSVYRDEKLFF. The CDR3 DNA reads TGTGCCAGCAGTGTTTACAGGGACGAAAAACTGTTTTTT. The chain is built from TRBV7-6 and TRBJ1-4, with D possibly TRBD1 on 6 matching bases. Germline loops: CDR1 SGHVS, CDR2 FNYEAQ. V lost 6 bases, J lost 8 bases, and 13 bases lay in between. The CDR3 contains 13 residues.

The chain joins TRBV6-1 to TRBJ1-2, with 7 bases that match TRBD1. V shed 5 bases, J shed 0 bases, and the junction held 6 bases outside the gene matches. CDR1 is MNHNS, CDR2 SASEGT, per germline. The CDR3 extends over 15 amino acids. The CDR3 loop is CASSSRGQTNYGYTF. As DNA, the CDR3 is TGTGCCAGCAGTTCAAGGGGACAGACTAACTATGGCTACACCTTC.

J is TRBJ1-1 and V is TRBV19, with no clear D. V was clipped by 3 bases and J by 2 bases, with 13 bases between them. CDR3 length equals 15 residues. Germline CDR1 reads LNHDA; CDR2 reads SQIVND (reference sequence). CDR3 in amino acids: CASSIFGQANTEAFF. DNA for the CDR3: TGTGCCAGTAGTATCTTTGGGCAGGCAAACACTGAAGCTTTCTTT.

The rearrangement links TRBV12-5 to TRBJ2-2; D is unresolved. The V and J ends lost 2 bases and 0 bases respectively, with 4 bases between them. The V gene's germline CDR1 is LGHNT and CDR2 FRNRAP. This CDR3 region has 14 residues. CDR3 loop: CASGLLSNTGELFF. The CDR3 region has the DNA TGTGCTAGTGGTTTGTTATCGAACACCGGGGAGCTGTTTTTT.

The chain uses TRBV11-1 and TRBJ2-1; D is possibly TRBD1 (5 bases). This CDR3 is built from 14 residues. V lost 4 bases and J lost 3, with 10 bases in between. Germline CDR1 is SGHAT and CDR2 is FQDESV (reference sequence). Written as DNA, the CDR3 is TGTGCCAGCAGCTACCGACAGAACTACAATGAGCAGTTCTTC. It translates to CASSYRQNYNEQFF.

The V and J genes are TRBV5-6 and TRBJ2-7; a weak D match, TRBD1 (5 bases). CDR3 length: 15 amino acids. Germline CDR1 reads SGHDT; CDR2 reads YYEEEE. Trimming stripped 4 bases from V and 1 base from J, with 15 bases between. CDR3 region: CASSPSAGWSYEQYF. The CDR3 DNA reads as TGTGCCAGCAGCCCATCGGCAGGGTGGTCCTACGAGCAGTACTTC.

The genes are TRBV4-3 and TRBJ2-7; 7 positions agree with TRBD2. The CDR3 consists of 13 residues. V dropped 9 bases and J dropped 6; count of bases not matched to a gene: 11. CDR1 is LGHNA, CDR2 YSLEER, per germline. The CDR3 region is CASRGVWGIEQYF. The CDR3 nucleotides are TGCGCCAGTCGGGGGGTATGGGGAATCGAGCAGTACTTC.

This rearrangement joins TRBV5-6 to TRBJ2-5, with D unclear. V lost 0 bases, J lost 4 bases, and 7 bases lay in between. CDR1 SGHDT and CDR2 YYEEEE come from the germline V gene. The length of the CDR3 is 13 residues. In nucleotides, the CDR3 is TGTGCCAGCAGCTTGGCCGGTAGAGAGACCCAGTACTTC. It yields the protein CASSLAGRETQYF.

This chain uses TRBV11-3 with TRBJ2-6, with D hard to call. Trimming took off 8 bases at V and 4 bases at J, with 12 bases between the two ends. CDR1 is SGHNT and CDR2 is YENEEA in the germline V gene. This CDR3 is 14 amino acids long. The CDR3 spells CASEEIPGANVLTF. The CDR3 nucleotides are TGTGCCAGCGAGGAGATTCCCGGGGCCAACGTCCTGACTTTC.

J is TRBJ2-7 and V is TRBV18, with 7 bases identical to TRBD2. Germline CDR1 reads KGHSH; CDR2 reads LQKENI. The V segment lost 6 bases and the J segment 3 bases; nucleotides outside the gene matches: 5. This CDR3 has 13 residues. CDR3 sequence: CASSGRGGYEQYF. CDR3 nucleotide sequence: TGTGCCAGCTCTGGTCGCGGGGGCTACGAGCAGTACTTC.

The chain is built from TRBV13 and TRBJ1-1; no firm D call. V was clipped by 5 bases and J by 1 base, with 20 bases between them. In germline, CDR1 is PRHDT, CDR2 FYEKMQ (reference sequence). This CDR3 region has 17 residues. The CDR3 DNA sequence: TGTGCCAGCAGCCAGCTTTCCTCGGGCAGCCGGAACACTGAAGCTTTCTTT. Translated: CASSQLSSGSRNTEAFF.

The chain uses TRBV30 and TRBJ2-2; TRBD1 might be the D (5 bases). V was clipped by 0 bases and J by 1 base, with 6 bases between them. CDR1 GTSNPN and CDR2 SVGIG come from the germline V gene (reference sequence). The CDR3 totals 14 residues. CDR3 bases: TGTGCCTGGAGTGTGGGGCTGAACACCGGGGAGCTGTTTTTT. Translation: CAWSVGLNTGELFF.

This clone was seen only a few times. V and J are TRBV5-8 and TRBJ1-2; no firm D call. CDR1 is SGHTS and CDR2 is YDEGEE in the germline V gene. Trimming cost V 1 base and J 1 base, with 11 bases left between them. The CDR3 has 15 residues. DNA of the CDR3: TGTGCCAGCAGCTTGACTCCACCGCTTAACTATGGCTACACCTTC. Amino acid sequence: CASSLTPPLNYGYTF.

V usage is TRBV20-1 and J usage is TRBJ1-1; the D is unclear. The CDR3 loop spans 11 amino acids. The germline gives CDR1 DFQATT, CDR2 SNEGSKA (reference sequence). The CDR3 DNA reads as TGCCGGGGAGGGCCGAACACTGAAGCTTTCTTT. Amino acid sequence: CRGGPNTEAFF.

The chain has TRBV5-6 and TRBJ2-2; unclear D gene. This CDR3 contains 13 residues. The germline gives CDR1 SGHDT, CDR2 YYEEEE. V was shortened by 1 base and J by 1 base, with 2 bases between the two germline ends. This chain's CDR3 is CASSLQNTGELFF. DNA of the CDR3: TGTGCCAGCAGCTTGCAGAACACCGGGGAGCTGTTTTTT.